Shown below are 14 T cell receptor beta chains from a single sample sequenced in a study of vaccination effects on CD4 cells after COVID-19. These TCRs' antigens remain unknown. Some clones are missing from TCRdb's copy, which holds only in-frame ones; the method was immunoSEQ multiplex PCR. The table has about 22,000 clones, roughly four fifths seen once. ViraFEST assay sequencing came after antigen-specific CD4+ T cells were expanded with viral peptide pools. Culture proceeded for roughly ten days, and CD4+ T cells were then isolated. Vaccinees lacked prior SARS-CoV-2 infection and tested negative for nucleocapsid antibodies. Source: CD4+ T cells from PBMCs cultured with HCoV-NL63 spike peptides, taken before COVID-19 vaccination. The receptors originated from a human donor who received a COVID-19 vaccine.

This rearrangement joins TRBV5-1 to TRBJ1-1; TRBD1 might be the D (6 bases). Germline CDR1 and CDR2: SGHRS and YFSETQ. V lost 4 bases, J lost 5 bases, and 18 bases lay in between. The CDR3 sequence is 15 residues long. CDR3 residues: CASSPKQGRGTEAFF. The DNA of the CDR3 is TGCGCCAGCAGCCCCAAACAGGGCCGCGGGACTGAAGCTTTCTTT.

The chain joins TRBV12-3 or TRBV12-4 to TRBJ2-7, with unresolved D. The CDR3 runs 11 residues. The V end was cut by 6 bases, the J end by 2 bases, with 5 bases between. CDR3 sequence: CASSNTYEQYF. Written as DNA, the CDR3 is TGTGCCAGCAGCAATACCTACGAGCAGTACTTC.

CDR3 amino acids: CASSLETYLAKNIQYF. For the CDR3, the DNA is TGCGCCAGCAGCTTGGAAACATATCTAGCCAAAAACATTCAGTACTTC. This chain links TRBV5-1 with TRBJ2-4, with D unclear. Deletions cut 0 bases from V and 0 bases from J, with 10 bases between. The CDR3 contains 16 residues. The germline V gene has CDR1 SGHRS and CDR2 YFSETQ.

The chain recombines TRBV29-1 with TRBJ1-1; no clear D. This CDR3 comprises 8 residues. Germline assignment: CDR1 SQVTM and CDR2 ANQGSEA. CDR3 region: CSTDEAFF. The CDR3 DNA reads TGCAGTACAGACGAAGCTTTCTTT.

The chain uses TRBV9 and TRBJ1-1, with no clear D. The germline V gene encodes CDR1 SGDLS and CDR2 YYNGEE. V was clipped by 0 bases and J by 2 bases, with 5 bases between them. CDR3 size: 13 residues. The CDR3, as DNA: TGTGCCAGCAGCGTAGAGGGCAACACTGAAGCTTTCTTT. This encodes CASSVEGNTEAFF.

The rearrangement links TRBV18 to TRBJ2-4; 7 bases are a match to TRBD2. The CDR3 length is 16 residues. V shed 1 base, J shed 0 bases, and the junction held 3 bases outside the gene matches. Germline CDR1 reads KGHSH; CDR2 reads LQKENI. CDR3 sequence (DNA): TGTGCCAGCTCACCACGAGCGGGACTAGCCAAAAACATTCAGTACTTC. Encoded protein: CASSPRAGLAKNIQYF.

V gene TRBV6-5 combines with J gene TRBJ2-7; no reliable D call. Trimming pared 6 bases from V and 0 bases from J, leaving 12 bases between. This CDR3 comprises 14 residues. CDR1 is MNHEY, CDR2 SVGAGI, per germline. CDR3 nucleotide sequence: TGTGCCAGCAGATTGGATCAAAGCTCCTACGAGCAGTACTTC. Translating gives CASRLDQSSYEQYF.

V and J are TRBV18 and TRBJ2-1, with D possibly TRBD2 on 5 matching bases. CDR3 length: 15 amino acids. Germline values: CDR1 KGHSH, CDR2 LQKENI. The V end lost 1 base, the J end lost 8 bases, and 15 bases lay between the germline ends. CDR3 sequence reads: CASSPQSLALDEQFF. The CDR3 coding sequence is TGTGCCAGCTCACCACAGTCGCTAGCTCTGGATGAGCAGTTCTTC.

This clone was found a few times. The V call is TRBV15, the J call TRBJ1-5; D is perhaps TRBD1 (6 bases). The germline V gene encodes CDR1 LNHNV and CDR2 YYDKDF (reference sequence). The V gene lost 4 bases and the J gene lost 6 bases, with 13 bases spanning the gap. CDR3 length: 14 amino acids. This CDR3 is CATSMVRGGQPQHF. Here the CDR3 DNA reads TGTGCCACCAGCATGGTCAGGGGAGGTCAGCCCCAGCATTTT.

This chain links TRBV15 with TRBJ1-2; D might be TRBD1 (5 bases). This CDR3 has 13 amino acids. Germline values: CDR1 LNHNV, CDR2 YYDKDF (reference sequence). Trimming stripped 1 base from V and 2 bases from J, with 5 bases between. The chain's CDR3 is CATSRAGNYGYTF. DNA of the CDR3: TGTGCCACCAGCAGAGCAGGGAACTATGGCTACACCTTC.

This chain connects TRBV28 to TRBJ1-2; perhaps TRBD1 as D (5 bases). Germline assignment: CDR1 MDHEN and CDR2 SYDVKM. Trimming took off 3 bases at V and 8 bases at J, with 13 bases between the two ends. The CDR3 has 13 amino acids. CDR3 residues: CASSFGRGNGYTF. In nucleotides, the CDR3 is TGTGCCAGCAGTTTTGGTCGGGGGAACGGCTACACCTTC.

This clone is categorized as medium-sized (0.01 to 0.1%). This chain joins TRBV28 and TRBJ1-2; possibly TRBD1 for D (5 bases). V was shortened by 1 base and J by 4 bases, with 16 bases between the two germline ends. Germline V CDR1 and CDR2: MDHEN, SYDVKM. CDR3 length: 16 residues. CDR3 sequence reads: CASSLLSTAGIYGYTF. CDR3 bases: TGTGCCAGCAGTTTATTGTCTACGGCAGGGATCTATGGCTACACCTTC.

This clone was seen many times. The CDR3 sequence: CASRNRASSNQPQHF. The CDR3 DNA sequence: TGTGCCAGCAGGAACAGGGCTTCGAGCAATCAGCCCCAGCATTTT. V gene TRBV2 combines with J gene TRBJ1-5; tentatively, D is TRBD1 (6 bases). The germline V and J ends were trimmed by 6 bases and 1 base, with 13 bases remaining between them. From germline, CDR1 is SNHLY and CDR2 FYNNEI. This CDR3 spans 15 amino acids.

This chain links TRBV7-2 with TRBJ2-5; unclear D gene. The germline V gene has CDR1 SGHTA and CDR2 FQGNSA. The CDR3 totals 11 residues. The ends were cut back, 5 bases at V and 5 bases at J, with 6 bases in the middle. This chain's CDR3 is CASSQRETQYF. CDR3 in DNA: TGTGCCAGCAGCCAGAGGGAGACCCAGTACTTC.